These 9 T cell receptor beta chains were all obtained from the same sample, sequenced in a study of T cells in Graves' hyperthyroidism and ophthalmopathy. Regions amplified from RNA transcripts were the TCR beta CDR3 regions. TCR CDR3 underwent first-round RT-PCR with the HTBI primer set. Each CDR3 protein is one row after TCRdb ran MiXCR on the multiplex PCR reads. The repertoire consists of under 350,000 distinct CDR3 sequences, with roughly an eighth occurring once and the leading ten covering 34%. The specimen sequenced was blood. Source of these receptors: a woman aged 40 to 49 with Graves' ophthalmopathy.

This chain uses TRBV7-9 with TRBJ2-2; 15 positions match TRBD2. The CDR3 is made up of 20 amino acids. V was pared by 4 bases and J by 0 bases, with 9 bases of the junction left unmatched. Per germline, CDR1 SEHNR and CDR2 FQNEAQ (reference sequence). This CDR3 reads CASSSTPGLAGGTNTGELFF. The CDR3 DNA is TGTGCCAGCAGCTCTACCCCCGGACTAGCGGGGGGGACGAACACCGGGGAGCTGTTTTTT.

This clonotype was picked up a small number of times. Just one base apart from a much larger clone, this may be a read error. This chain connects TRBV28 to TRBJ1-2; 8 positions match TRBD1. Trimming removed 6 bases from V and 6 bases from J; junction bases left unmatched: 12. The CDR3 loop spans 15 amino acids. Per the germline V gene, CDR1 is MDHEN and CDR2 is SYDVKM. The CDR3 sequence: CASRPFTGTGHGYTF. In DNA, the CDR3 is TGTGCCAGCAGGCCTTTCACCGGGACAGGACATGGCTACACCTTC.

This clonotype came up a few times. J is TRBJ2-3 and V is TRBV30; 10 nucleotides agree with TRBD2. The CDR3 spans 14 residues. CDR1 GTSNPN and CDR2 SVGIG come from the germline V gene (reference sequence). This CDR3 is CARGLAGVGDTQYF. CDR3 coding DNA: TGTGCGCGGGGCCTAGCGGGAGTCGGGGATACGCAGTATTTT. Combining the CDR3 with reference TRBV30 and TRBJ2-3 gives the whole variable domain SQTIHQWPATLVQPVGSPLSLECTVEGTSNPNLYWYRQAAGRGLQLLFYSVGIGQISSEVPQNLSASRPQDRQFILSSKKLLLSDSGFYLCARGLAGVGDTQYFGPGTRLTVL.

The chain recombines TRBV20-1 with TRBJ2-3, with 8 bases that match TRBD2. Germline trimming cut 6 bases from V and 5 bases from J; bases unmatched to any gene: 7. The CDR3 is 13 amino acids. Germline V gene data show CDR1 as DFQATT and CDR2 as SNEGSKA (reference sequence). The CDR3 DNA reads as TGCAGTGCGGGGGGGCTAGCGGGAGATACGCAGTATTTT. Amino acid sequence: CSAGGLAGDTQYF.

The V gene is TRBV6-5, the J gene TRBJ1-2; D uncertain. The CDR3 loop spans 14 amino acids. Germline values: CDR1 MNHEY, CDR2 SVGAGI. V lost 0 bases and J lost 2, with 7 bases in between. CDR3 nucleotides: TGTGCCAGCAGTTACTCGAGGTCCAACTATGGCTACACCTTC. Its protein product is CASSYSRSNYGYTF.

This clonotype was recorded at least ten times. The chain employs TRBV6-2 or TRBV6-3 and TRBJ1-1; TRBD1 matches 8 bases. Germline-derived CDR1 and CDR2 are MNHEY and SVGEGT. V lost 10 bases to trimming and J lost 5 bases; unmatched junction nucleotides: 3. The CDR3 covers 11 residues. The CDR3 loop is CAIGQGTEAFF. CDR3 nucleotides: TGTGCCATCGGACAGGGAACTGAAGCTTTCTTT.

This chain uses TRBV12-3 or TRBV12-4 with TRBJ2-1; 7 bases are a match to TRBD2. With V trimmed by 5 bases and J by 9 bases, 13 bases remained unmatched. This CDR3 region has 15 residues. In nucleotides, the CDR3 is TGTGCCAGCAGTCCTAGCGGAACCGCATGGCTTGAGCAGTTCTTC. This gives the protein CASSPSGTAWLEQFF.

This clonotype was recorded a few times. The chain is built from TRBV20-1 and TRBJ2-1; perhaps TRBD1 as D (6 bases). Germline V gene lookup returns CDR1 DFQATT and CDR2 SNEGSKA (reference sequence). Trimming pared 6 bases from V and 7 bases from J, leaving 19 bases between. The CDR3 is 14 residues long. This chain's CDR3 is CSAEGSVTGNEQFF. Here the CDR3 DNA reads TGCAGTGCCGAGGGGTCTGTCACAGGGAATGAGCAGTTCTTC.

The chain employs TRBV29-1 and TRBJ2-7; D is perhaps TRBD1 or TRBD2 (5 bases each). Per the germline V gene, CDR1 is SQVTM and CDR2 is ANQGSEA. The CDR3 loop spans 13 amino acids. Trimming removed 7 bases at V and 2 bases at J, with 15 bases between. In nucleotides, the CDR3 is TGCAGCGCCCGGGACGGGGTCACCTACGAGCAGTACTTC. Translated, it gives CSARDGVTYEQYF.